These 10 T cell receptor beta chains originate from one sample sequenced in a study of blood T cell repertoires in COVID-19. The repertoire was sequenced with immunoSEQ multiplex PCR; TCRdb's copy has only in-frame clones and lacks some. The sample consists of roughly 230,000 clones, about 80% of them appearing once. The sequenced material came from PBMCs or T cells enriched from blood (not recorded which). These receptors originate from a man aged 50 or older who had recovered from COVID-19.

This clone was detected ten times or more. CDR3 residues: CASSPRQGAGTEAFF. The CDR3 DNA reads as TGTGCCAGCAGCCCACGACAGGGGGCGGGCACTGAAGCTTTCTTT. This rearrangement joins TRBV7-2 to TRBJ1-1; 10 positions match TRBD1. The CDR3 consists of 15 residues. V was pared by 5 bases and J by 4 bases, with 7 bases of the junction left unmatched. Looked up from germline, CDR1 is SGHTA and CDR2 is FQGNSA. The full variable domain, in which reference TRBV7-2 and TRBJ1-1 provide the parts outside the CDR3, is GAGVSQSPSNKVTEKGKDVELRCDPISGHTALYWYRQSLGQGLEFLIYFQGNSAPDKSGLPSDRFSAERTGGSVSTLTIQRTQQEDSAVYLCASSPRQGAGTEAFFGQGTRLTVV.

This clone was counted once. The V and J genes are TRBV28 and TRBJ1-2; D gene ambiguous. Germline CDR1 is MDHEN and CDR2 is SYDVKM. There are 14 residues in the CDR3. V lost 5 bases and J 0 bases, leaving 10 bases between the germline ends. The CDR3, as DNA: TGTGCCAGCAGTCCGTCGACTCCTAACTATGGCTACACCTTC. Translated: CASSPSTPNYGYTF.

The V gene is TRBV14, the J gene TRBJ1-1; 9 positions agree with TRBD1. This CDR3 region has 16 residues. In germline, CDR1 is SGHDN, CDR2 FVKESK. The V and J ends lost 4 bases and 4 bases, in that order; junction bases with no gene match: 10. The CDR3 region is CASSRIFGTGITEAFF. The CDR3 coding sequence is TGTGCCAGCAGCCGGATCTTCGGGACAGGGATCACTGAAGCTTTCTTT.

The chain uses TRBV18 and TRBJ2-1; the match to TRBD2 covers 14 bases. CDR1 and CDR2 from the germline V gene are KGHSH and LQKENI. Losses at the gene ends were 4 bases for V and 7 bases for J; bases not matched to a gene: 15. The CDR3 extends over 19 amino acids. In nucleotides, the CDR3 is TGTGCCAGCTCACAGGACGGGCCGGGACTAGCGGGAGTACCGAATGAGCAGTTCTTC. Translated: CASSQDGPGLAGVPNEQFF.

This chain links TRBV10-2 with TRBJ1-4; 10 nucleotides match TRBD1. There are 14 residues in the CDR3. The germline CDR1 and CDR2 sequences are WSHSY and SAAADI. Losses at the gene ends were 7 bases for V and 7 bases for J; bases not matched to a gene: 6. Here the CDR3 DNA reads TGCGCCAGCATGGACAGGGGGATGAGTGAAAAACTGTTTTTT. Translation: CASMDRGMSEKLFF.

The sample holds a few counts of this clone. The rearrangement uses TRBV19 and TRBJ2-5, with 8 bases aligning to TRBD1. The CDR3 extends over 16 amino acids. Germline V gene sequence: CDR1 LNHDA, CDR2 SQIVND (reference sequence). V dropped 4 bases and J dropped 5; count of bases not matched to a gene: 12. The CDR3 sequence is CASSKRQGSPWETQYF. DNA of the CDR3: TGTGCCAGTAGTAAACGACAGGGGTCCCCATGGGAGACCCAGTACTTC.

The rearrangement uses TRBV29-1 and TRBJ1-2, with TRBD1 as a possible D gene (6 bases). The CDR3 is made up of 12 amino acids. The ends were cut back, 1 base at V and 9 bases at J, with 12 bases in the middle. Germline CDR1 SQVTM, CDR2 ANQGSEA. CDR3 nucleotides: TGCAGCGTTGAAGTTACGGACAGCCGCTACACCTTC. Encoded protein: CSVEVTDSRYTF.

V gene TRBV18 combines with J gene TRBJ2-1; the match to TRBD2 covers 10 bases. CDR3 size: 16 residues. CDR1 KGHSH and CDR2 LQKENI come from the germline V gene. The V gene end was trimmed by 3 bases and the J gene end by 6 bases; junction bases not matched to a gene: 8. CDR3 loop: CASSPAAGGPSNEQFF. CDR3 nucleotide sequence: TGTGCCAGCTCACCGGCAGCGGGAGGGCCATCCAATGAGCAGTTCTTC.

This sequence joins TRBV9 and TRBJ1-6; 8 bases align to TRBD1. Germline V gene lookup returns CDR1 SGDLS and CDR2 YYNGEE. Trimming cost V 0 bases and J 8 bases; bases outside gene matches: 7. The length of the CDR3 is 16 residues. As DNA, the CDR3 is TGTGCCAGCAGCGTAGCTCCGCCAGGGGGCCATTCACCCCTCCACTTT. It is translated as CASSVAPPGGHSPLHF.

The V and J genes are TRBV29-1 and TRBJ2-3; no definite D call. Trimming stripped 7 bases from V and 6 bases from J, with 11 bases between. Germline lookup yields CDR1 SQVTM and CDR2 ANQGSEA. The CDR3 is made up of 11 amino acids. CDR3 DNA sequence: TGCAGCGCCCGCCAGTCCGATACGCAGTATTTT. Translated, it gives CSARQSDTQYF.